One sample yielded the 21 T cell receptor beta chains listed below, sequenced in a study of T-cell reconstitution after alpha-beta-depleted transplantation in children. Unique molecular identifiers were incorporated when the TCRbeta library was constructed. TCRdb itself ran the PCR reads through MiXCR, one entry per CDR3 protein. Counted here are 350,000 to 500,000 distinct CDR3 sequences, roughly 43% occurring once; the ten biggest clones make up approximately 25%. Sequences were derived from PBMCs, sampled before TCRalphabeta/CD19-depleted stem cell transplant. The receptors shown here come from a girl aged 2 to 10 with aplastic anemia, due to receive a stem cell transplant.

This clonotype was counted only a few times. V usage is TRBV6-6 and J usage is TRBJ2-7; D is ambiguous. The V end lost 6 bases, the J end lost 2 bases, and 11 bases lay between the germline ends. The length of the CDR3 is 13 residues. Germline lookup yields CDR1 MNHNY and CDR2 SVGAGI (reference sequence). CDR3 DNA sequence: TGTGCCAGCAGCCGCGGTGAGGCCTACGAGCAGTACTTC. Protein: CASSRGEAYEQYF.

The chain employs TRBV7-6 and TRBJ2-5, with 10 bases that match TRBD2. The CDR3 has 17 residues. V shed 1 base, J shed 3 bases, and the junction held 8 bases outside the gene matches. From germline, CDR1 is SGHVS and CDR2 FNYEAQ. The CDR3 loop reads CASSLGASGSAKETQYF. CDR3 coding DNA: TGTGCCAGCAGCTTAGGGGCTAGCGGGAGCGCTAAAGAGACCCAGTACTTC.

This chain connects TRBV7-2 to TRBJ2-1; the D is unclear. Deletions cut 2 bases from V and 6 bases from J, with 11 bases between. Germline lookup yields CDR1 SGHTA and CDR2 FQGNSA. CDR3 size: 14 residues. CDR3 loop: CASSLLIVGNEQFF. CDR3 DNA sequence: TGTGCCAGCAGCTTACTAATAGTAGGCAATGAGCAGTTCTTC. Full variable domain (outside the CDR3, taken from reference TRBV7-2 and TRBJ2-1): GAGVSQSPSNKVTEKGKDVELRCDPISGHTALYWYRQSLGQGLEFLIYFQGNSAPDKSGLPSDRFSAERTGGSVSTLTIQRTQQEDSAVYLCASSLLIVGNEQFFGPGTRLTVL.

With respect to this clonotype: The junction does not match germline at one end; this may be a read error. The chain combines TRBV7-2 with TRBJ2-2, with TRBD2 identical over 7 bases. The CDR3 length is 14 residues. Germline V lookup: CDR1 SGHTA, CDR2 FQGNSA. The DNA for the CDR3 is TGTGCCAGCAGCCCCCAGCGGGGCACCTGGGAGCTATTTTTT. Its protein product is CASSPQRGTWELFF. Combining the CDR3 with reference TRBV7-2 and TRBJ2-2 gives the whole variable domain GAGVSQSPSNKVTEKGKDVELRCDPISGHTALYWYRQSLGQGLEFLIYFQGNSAPDKSGLPSDRFSAERTGGSVSTLTIQRTQQEDSAVYLCASSPQRGTWELFFGEGSRLTVL.

This chain's CDR3 is CSAGQRVGYGYTF. The CDR3 nucleotides read TGCAGTGCTGGACAACGGGTGGGCTATGGCTACACCTTC. The rearrangement uses TRBV20-1 and TRBJ1-2; D possibly corresponds to TRBD1 (5 bases). This CDR3 is 13 amino acids long. Germline CDR1 is DFQATT and CDR2 is SNEGSKA (reference sequence). With 5 bases removed from V and 4 bases from J, the gap between germline ends came to 14 bases.

CDR3 region: CASSLEQGWGSYNEQFF. The CDR3 DNA follows: TGTGCCAGCAGCTTAGAACAGGGGTGGGGCTCCTACAATGAGCAGTTCTTC. The chain employs TRBV7-8 and TRBJ2-1; TRBD1 matches 7 bases. CDR3 length: 17 amino acids. The germline V gene encodes CDR1 SGHVS and CDR2 FQNEAQ. Trimming cost V 1 base and J 0 bases; bases outside gene matches: 6. Together with reference TRBV7-8 and TRBJ2-1, the CDR3 gives the full variable domain: GAGVSQSPRYKVAKRGQDVALRCDPISGHVSLFWYQQALGQGPEFLTYFQNEAQLDKSGLPSDRFFAERPEGSVSTLKIQRTQQEDSAVYLCASSLEQGWGSYNEQFFGPGTRLTVL.

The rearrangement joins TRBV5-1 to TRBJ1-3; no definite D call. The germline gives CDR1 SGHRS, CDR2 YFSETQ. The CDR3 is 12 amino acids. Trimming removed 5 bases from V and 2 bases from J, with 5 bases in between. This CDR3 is CASRGTGNTIYF. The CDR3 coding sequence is TGCGCCAGCAGAGGAACTGGAAACACCATATATTTT.

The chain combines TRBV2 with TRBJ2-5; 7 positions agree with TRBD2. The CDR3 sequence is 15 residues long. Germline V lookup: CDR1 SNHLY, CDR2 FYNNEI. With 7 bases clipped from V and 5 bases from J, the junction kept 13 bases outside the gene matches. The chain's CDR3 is CASTGRGGPEETQYF. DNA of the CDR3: TGTGCCAGCACGGGAAGGGGAGGGCCGGAGGAGACCCAGTACTTC. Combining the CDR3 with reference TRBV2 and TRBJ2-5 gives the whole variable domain EPEVTQTPSHQVTQMGQEVILRCVPISNHLYFYWYRQILGQKVEFLVSFYNNEISEKSEIFDDQFSVERPDGSNFTLKIRSTKLEDSAMYFCASTGRGGPEETQYFGPGTRLLVL.

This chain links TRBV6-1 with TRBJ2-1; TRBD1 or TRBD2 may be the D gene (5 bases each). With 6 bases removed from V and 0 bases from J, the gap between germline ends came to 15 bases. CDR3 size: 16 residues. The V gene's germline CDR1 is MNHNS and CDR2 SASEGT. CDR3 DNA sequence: TGTGCCAGCAGCCGCGTCTGGGGGAGCTCCTACAATGAGCAGTTCTTC. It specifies CASSRVWGSSYNEQFF.

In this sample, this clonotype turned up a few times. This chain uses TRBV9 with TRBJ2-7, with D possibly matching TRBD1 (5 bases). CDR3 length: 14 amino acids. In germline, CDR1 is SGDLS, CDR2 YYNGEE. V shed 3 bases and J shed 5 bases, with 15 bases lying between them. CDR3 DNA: TGTGCCAGCAGCGAGGGGCCCCGGGCGGACGAGCAGTACTTC. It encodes CASSEGPRADEQYF.

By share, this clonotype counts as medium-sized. The CDR3 region has the DNA TGTGCCAGCAGAATTAGCGTGAGCTCCTACAATGAGCAGTTCTTC. It encodes CASRISVSSYNEQFF. The chain recombines TRBV27 with TRBJ2-1; tentatively, D is TRBD2 (5 bases). Germline V gene data show CDR1 as MNHEY and CDR2 as SMNVEV (reference sequence). The V and J ends lost 6 bases and 0 bases respectively, with 12 bases between them. CDR3 length: 15 amino acids.

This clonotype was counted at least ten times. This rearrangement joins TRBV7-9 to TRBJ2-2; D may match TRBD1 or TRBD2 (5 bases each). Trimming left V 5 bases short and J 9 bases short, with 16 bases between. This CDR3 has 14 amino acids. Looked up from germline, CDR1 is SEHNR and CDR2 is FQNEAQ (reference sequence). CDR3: CASSPEGRDRELFF. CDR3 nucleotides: TGTGCCAGCAGCCCCGAGGGCAGGGATCGGGAGCTGTTTTTT.

CDR3 amino acids: CAWSVHGITGELFF. The CDR3, as DNA: TGTGCCTGGAGTGTTCACGGAATCACCGGGGAGCTGTTTTTT. The chain is built from TRBV30 and TRBJ2-2; unclear D gene. From germline, CDR1 is GTSNPN and CDR2 SVGIG (reference sequence). The V end lost 0 bases, the J end lost 4 bases, and 9 bases lay between the germline ends. The CDR3 contains 14 residues. The full variable domain, its missing parts supplied by reference TRBV30 and TRBJ2-2, is SQTIHQWPATLVQPVGSPLSLECTVEGTSNPNLYWYRQAAGRGLQLLFYSVGIGQISSEVPQNLSASRPQDRQFILSSKKLLLSDSGFYLCAWSVHGITGELFFGEGSRLTVL.

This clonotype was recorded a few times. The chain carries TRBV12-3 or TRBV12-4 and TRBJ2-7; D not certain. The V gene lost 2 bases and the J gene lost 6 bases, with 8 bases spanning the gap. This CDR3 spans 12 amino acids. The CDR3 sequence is CASSLWSFEQYF. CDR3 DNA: TGTGCCAGCAGTTTATGGAGTTTCGAGCAGTACTTC.

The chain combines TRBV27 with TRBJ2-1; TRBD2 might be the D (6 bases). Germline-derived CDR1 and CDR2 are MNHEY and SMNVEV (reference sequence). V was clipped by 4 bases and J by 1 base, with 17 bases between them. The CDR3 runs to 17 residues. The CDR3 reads CASSYAPGLQSYNEQFF. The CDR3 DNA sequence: TGTGCCAGCAGTTACGCCCCGGGACTTCAATCCTACAATGAGCAGTTCTTC.

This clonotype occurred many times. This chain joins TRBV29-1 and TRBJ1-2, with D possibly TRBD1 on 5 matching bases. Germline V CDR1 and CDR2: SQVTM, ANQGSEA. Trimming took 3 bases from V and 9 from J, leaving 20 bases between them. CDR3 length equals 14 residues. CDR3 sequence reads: CSVEHGTPWGSYTF. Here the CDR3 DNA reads TGCAGCGTTGAGCACGGGACTCCCTGGGGGAGCTACACCTTC.

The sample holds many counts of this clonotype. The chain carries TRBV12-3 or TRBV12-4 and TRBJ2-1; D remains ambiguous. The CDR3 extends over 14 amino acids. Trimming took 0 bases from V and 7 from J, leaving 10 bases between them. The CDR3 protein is CASSLASPSNEQFF. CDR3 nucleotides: TGTGCCAGCAGTTTAGCGTCGCCTTCTAATGAGCAGTTCTTC.

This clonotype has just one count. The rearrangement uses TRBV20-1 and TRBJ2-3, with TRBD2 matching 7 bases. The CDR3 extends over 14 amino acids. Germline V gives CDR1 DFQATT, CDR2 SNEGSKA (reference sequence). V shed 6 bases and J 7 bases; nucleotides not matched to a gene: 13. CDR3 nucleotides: TGCAGTGCCGGCGCAGCACCGAGCGGGAATACGCAGTATTTT. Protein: CSAGAAPSGNTQYF.

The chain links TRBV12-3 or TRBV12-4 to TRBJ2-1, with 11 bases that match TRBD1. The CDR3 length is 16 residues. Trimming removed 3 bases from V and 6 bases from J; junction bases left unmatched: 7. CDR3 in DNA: TGTGCCAGCAGTTTCCCCTCCGGGACAGGGGGCAATGAGCAGTTCTTC. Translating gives CASSFPSGTGGNEQFF.

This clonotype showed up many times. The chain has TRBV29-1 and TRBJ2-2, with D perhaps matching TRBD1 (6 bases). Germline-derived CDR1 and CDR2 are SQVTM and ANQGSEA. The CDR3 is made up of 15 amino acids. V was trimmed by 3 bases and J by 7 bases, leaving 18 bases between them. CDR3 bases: TGCAGCGTTGAGATTCCCGTGGGGGCCGGCGGGGAGCTGTTTTTT. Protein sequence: CSVEIPVGAGGELFF.

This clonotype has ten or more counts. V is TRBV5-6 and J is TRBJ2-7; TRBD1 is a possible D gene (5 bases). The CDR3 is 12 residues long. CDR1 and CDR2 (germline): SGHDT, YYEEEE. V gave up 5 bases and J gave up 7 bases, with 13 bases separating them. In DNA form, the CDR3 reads TGTGCCAGCAGGACAACATCAGGGGAGCAGTACTTC. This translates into CASRTTSGEQYF.